The clone carrying this T cell receptor beta chain appeared once. The record originates from a study of T cell changes during pregnancy in multiple sclerosis. Trimming at V came to 5 bases and at J to 0 bases, leaving 7 bases not matched to a gene. The CDR3 runs to 16 residues. Per the germline V gene, CDR1 is SEHNR and CDR2 is FQNEAQ (reference sequence). Using immunoSEQ multiplex PCR, the repertoire was profiled, and TCRdb retains in-frame clones only, with some absent. The sample lists about 17,000 clones, approximately 84% occurring once. This chain uses TRBV7-9 with TRBJ1-3, with 7 bases fitting TRBD1. The specimen was CD8+ T cells from peripheral blood mononuclear cells, collected in the third trimester of pregnancy. This receptor was obtained from a female donor in good health, enrolled as a control in a pregnancy study. The DNA of the CDR3 is TGTGCCAGCAGCGGGGGACAGCTCAACTCTGGAAACACCATATATTTT. This encodes CASSGGQLNSGNTIYF. The whole variable domain, filled in from reference TRBV7-9 and TRBJ1-3, reads DTGVSQNPRHKITKRGQNVTFRCDPISEHNRLYWYRQTLGQGPEFLTYFQNEAQLEKSRLLSDRFSAERPKGSFSTLEIQRTEQGDSAMYLCASSGGQLNSGNTIYFGEGSWLTVV.